This T cell receptor (beta chain) was identified in a study of cytomegalovirus exposure and HLA in healthy donors. Whole-study findings and limits: CMV serostatus was the only immune exposure information that was available. Exclusion as indistinguishable affected some V segments, including TRBV6-2 and TRBV6-3.

Remarks on this clone: The antigen is not known.

There are 13 residues in the CDR3. Germline loops: CDR1 MNHNY, CDR2 SVGAGI (reference sequence). V was trimmed by 4 bases and J by 1 base, leaving 7 bases between them. Vbeta (60) and Jbeta (13) primers were used in the PCR. TCRdb's copy holds only in-frame clones and misses some; the assay was immunoSEQ multiplex PCR. The data show 90,000 to 150,000 clones, 65% to 80% seen once. This TCR was sampled from a man aged 18-30 years in good health and CMV-seropositive. The sequenced sample was PBMCs. This chain joins TRBV6-6 and TRBJ1-1; D uncertain. CDR3 sequence: CASSLTPNTEAFF. CDR3 coding DNA: TGTGCCAGCAGTTTAACACCGAACACTGAAGCTTTCTTT.